This TCR beta chain originates from a study of prognosis after radiotherapy for stage I lung cancer (dated by TCRdb to the early 2020s). Looking at the study overall: Between early 2018 and January 2019, 15 to 20 stage I NSCLC patients were enrolled in Nanjing, China. About 5 patients had oligometastatic NSCLC after their primary tumor was surgically resected, and more than eleven patients had newly diagnosed primary stage I lung tumors. All patients were regarded as medically inoperable, because of comorbidities in 11 to 12 patients and refusal of surgery in roughly 7 patients. The cohort included about a dozen men and five to seven women, with a median age of approximately 74 years and a range of roughly 53 to 85 years. Tumor histology was squamous cell carcinoma in more than 5 patients and adenocarcinoma in under 15. Image-guided IMRT or VMAT was used to deliver SBRT in 3 to 5 fractions at a biologically effective dose of at least 100 Gy. SBRT was not combined with any concurrent therapy in any patient. About 20% of the 19 patients developed distant metastases after SBRT, at a median of around 7 months; the other 15 showed no significant progression. Peripheral blood TCR beta repertoires were profiled in stage I NSCLC patients before and after stereotactic body radiotherapy, and the study then linked these repertoires to distant failure. For each of the 20 or so patients, one blood sample was taken before SBRT and one after, so the study sequenced some 40 samples in total. What the research found in general, with its limitations: The study was limited by the small cohort and short follow-up, and independent validation of the study findings is required. Tumor specificity of expanded TCR clones was not determined. None of the reported P values were adjusted for multiple comparisons. TRBV and TRBJ usage frequencies reportedly differed by metastasis status, in two V genes at baseline and in fewer than ten V and two J genes after SBRT. After SBRT, the count of unique TCR clones dropped from a median of around 10,000 beforehand to approximately 7,300 afterward (Wilcoxon paired P=0.011). Post-SBRT Shannon entropy and its change from baseline were lower in patients who developed distant metastases; baseline Shannon entropy was not associated with metastases.

Two rounds of multiplex PCR were used to amplify the TCR beta CDR3 region from genomic DNA. The first PCR round used primers specific to each TRBV and TRBJ gene, and the primer sequences were filed in Chinese patent CN105087789A. Universal primers were used in the second round of PCR. The Roche High Pure PCR Template Preparation Kit was used to extract genomic DNA from the frozen PBMCs. The libraries underwent paired-end sequencing with 151 bp reads on an Illumina HiSeq 3000. The study's processing was this. CutAdapt was used to remove raw reads lacking the multiplex PCR primer sequences. Using PEAR, the high-quality paired reads were merged into contigs. By alignment to reference sequences, MiXCR assigned TRB V, D and J gene segments to each contig. CDR3 sequences were clustered by base quality and sequence similarity to remove sequencing errors. Shannon entropy normalized by the natural log of productive TCR sequence number was used as the measure of diversity. To get clonality, Shannon entropy was divided by the natural log of the number of unique clonotypes, and that result was subtracted from one. The Youden index of ROC curves was used to select progression-free survival cut-offs for repertoire metrics, and analyses were performed in R 3.5.3. The raw public reads went through TCRdb reprocessing: fastp at Q25, MiXCR clone calling, in-frame beta chains kept. Records with the same CDR3 protein are collapsed into one entry carrying the most frequent genes and DNA. TCRdb, not the authors, supplied the V and J calls. The sample data list 10,000 to 15,000 distinct CDR3 sequences, and 45% to 60% of these were observed just once. The ten biggest clones cover roughly 20% of the sample.

A history of other malignancies or of prior chemotherapy or radiotherapy was absent in all patients, and node-negative disease was shown on CT and PET/CT in all patients. At each of two time points, about 6 milliliters of peripheral venous blood were collected in EDTA tubes. PBMCs were isolated by Ficoll-Paque Plus density-gradient centrifugation. Immediately after collection, samples were stored at -80 degrees C until analysis. About this clonotype itself: Its antigen has not been determined. Qualities for individual bases were not recorded, and no much larger clone is one base off.

CDR1 and CDR2 are read off the germline V gene as KGHDR and SFDVKD. Inclusive of the bounding cysteine and phenylalanine, the CDR3 is 14 residues long. The sequence is cut down to CDR3 DNA, 42 bases in frame from base 1. V loses 4 bases of germline sequence and J loses 0 bases, and the interval between the two ends is 8 bases. Specimen: PBMCs, collected before or after stereotactic body radiation therapy (not recorded which). Rearrangement joined TRBV24-1 to TRBJ1-2; the D gene is unclear. The origin of this receptor is a donor aged 50 or older with non-small cell lung cancer. Here is the DNA: TGTGCCACCAGTGACTTCACAACTAACTATGGCTACACCTTC. It specifies CATSDFTTNYGYTF.